The 21 T cell receptor beta chains below all came from one sample that was sequenced in a study of CD8 T cells in ankylosing spondylitis. MiXCR, run by TCRdb on the 5' RACE reads, gives a single entry per CDR3 protein. The sample lists just over 350,000 distinct CDR3 sequences; approximately 22% were seen once. Sequencing input: blood, either unsorted or a sorted T cell fraction (not recorded which). The receptors were gathered from a male donor with ankylosing spondylitis or in good health (not recorded which).

This clonotype was seen once. CDR3 sequence (DNA): TGTGCCAGCAGGGACCGTAGCGGGCCCATTCAGTATTTT. As protein: CASRDRSGPIQYF. This chain joins TRBV6-1 and TRBJ2-3; 7 nucleotides match TRBD2. Germline V gives CDR1 MNHNS, CDR2 SASEGT. CDR3 length: 13 amino acids. J lost 12 bases, V lost 6 bases, and 12 bases had no gene match.

This clonotype was seen a handful of times. V gene TRBV27 combines with J gene TRBJ2-1; TRBD1 might be the D (7 bases). CDR1 is MNHEY, CDR2 SMNVEV, per germline (reference sequence). This CDR3 is 14 amino acids long. The V and J ends lost 5 bases and 10 bases respectively, with 18 bases between them. The CDR3 here is CASSPDREAMEQFF. CDR3 bases: TGTGCCAGCAGTCCTGACAGGGAGGCGATGGAGCAGTTCTTC.

This clonotype was seen a handful of times. The chain carries TRBV20-1 and TRBJ2-1; 8 bases agree with TRBD2. V shed 6 bases and J 4 bases; nucleotides not matched to a gene: 8. The germline V gene encodes CDR1 DFQATT and CDR2 SNEGSKA (reference sequence). This CDR3 region has 14 residues. The CDR3 reads CSAGGRGDYNEQFF. The DNA for the CDR3 is TGCAGTGCCGGCGGGCGGGGGGATTACAATGAGCAGTTCTTC.

The rearrangement links TRBV16 to TRBJ2-1; D tentatively fits TRBD1 or TRBD2 (6 bases each). The CDR3 is 15 residues long. The germline V and J ends were trimmed by 2 bases and 4 bases, with 12 bases remaining between them. Germline CDR1 is KGHSY and CDR2 is FQNENV. The CDR3 sequence: CASSQTGAVYNEQFF. In nucleotides, the CDR3 is TGTGCCAGCAGCCAAACGGGGGCCGTTTACAATGAGCAGTTCTTC.

CDR3 nucleotide sequence: TGTGCTAGGATTTGGGCAGAAGAGACCCAGTACTTC. Protein: CARIWAEETQYF. This chain joins TRBV12-5 and TRBJ2-5; D call uncertain. The CDR3 spans 12 residues. Trimming stripped 9 bases from V and 3 bases from J, with 11 bases between. Germline V gives CDR1 LGHNT, CDR2 FRNRAP.

The sample holds a few counts of this clonotype. V and J are TRBV20-1 and TRBJ2-2, with TRBD2 matching 11 bases. J was trimmed by 5 bases and V by 3 bases; bases with no gene match: 5. Per the germline V gene, CDR1 is DFQATT and CDR2 is SNEGSKA (reference sequence). The CDR3 has 15 residues. The CDR3 nucleotides read TGCAGTGCTAGGCTAGCGGGGGGATTAACCGGGGAGCTGTTTTTT. Its protein is CSARLAGGLTGELFF.

This clonotype came up a few times. CDR3 loop: CASSLGTLMETQYF. The CDR3 DNA sequence: TGTGCCAGCAGCTTGGGGACATTAATGGAGACCCAGTACTTC. The J gene is TRBJ2-5, the V gene TRBV5-8; possibly TRBD1 for D (5 bases). Trimming removed 0 bases from V and 5 bases from J, with 11 bases in between. The CDR3 loop spans 14 amino acids. From germline, CDR1 is SGHTS and CDR2 YDEGEE.

V gene TRBV24-1 combines with J gene TRBJ2-4; a possible D gene is TRBD2 (5 bases). The ends were cut back, 12 bases at V and 0 bases at J, with 8 bases in the middle. There are 12 residues in the CDR3. Germline V lookup: CDR1 KGHDR, CDR2 SFDVKD. DNA for the CDR3: TGTGCCCAGAGGGTAGCCAAAAACATTCAGTACTTC. It encodes CAQRVAKNIQYF.

V usage is TRBV3-1 and J usage is TRBJ2-3; 11 bases fit TRBD2. Losses at the gene ends were 3 bases for V and 5 bases for J; bases not matched to a gene: 10. This CDR3 has 17 amino acids. Germline values: CDR1 LGHDT, CDR2 YNNKEL (reference sequence). The CDR3 region is CASSHPTSGDHRDTQYF. The CDR3, as DNA: TGTGCCAGCAGCCACCCGACTAGCGGGGATCACCGAGATACGCAGTATTTT.

This clonotype came up a few times. The J gene is TRBJ2-3, the V gene TRBV12-3 or TRBV12-4, with TRBD2 identical over 8 bases. This CDR3 region has 16 residues. Trimming cost V 5 bases and J 4 bases; bases outside gene matches: 11. The CDR3 sequence is CASSPLSSGLADTQYF. CDR3 nucleotides: TGTGCCAGCAGTCCCCTTTCGTCGGGACTAGCAGATACGCAGTATTTT.

This clonotype was seen once. The chain joins TRBV12-3 or TRBV12-4 to TRBJ2-5, with 7 nucleotides matching TRBD2. This CDR3 region has 14 residues. V was pared by 5 bases and J by 3 bases, with 6 bases of the junction left unmatched. The CDR3 is CASSRFRGEETQYF. The CDR3 bases are TGTGCCAGCAGTAGATTTCGGGGGGAAGAGACCCAGTACTTC.

This clonotype was observed at least ten times. The chain carries TRBV18 and TRBJ1-5; the D is unclear. Germline V lookup: CDR1 KGHSH, CDR2 LQKENI. The CDR3 contains 14 residues. The V gene lost 6 bases and the J gene lost 1 base, with 10 bases spanning the gap. This CDR3 reads CASSPDESNQPQHF. The CDR3 bases are TGTGCCAGCTCCCCCGACGAAAGCAATCAGCCCCAGCATTTT.

At least ten counts were recorded for this clonotype. The J gene is TRBJ1-1, the V gene TRBV12-3 or TRBV12-4; D not certain. CDR3 size: 13 residues. V gave up 3 bases and J gave up 4 bases, with 9 bases separating them. The CDR3 DNA sequence: TGTGCCAGCAGTTTTGAGGGAAGCACTGAAGCTTTCTTT. Its translation: CASSFEGSTEAFF.

In this sample, this clonotype turned up a few times. The rearrangement uses TRBV9 and TRBJ2-1; 8 bases match TRBD2. V dropped 0 bases and J dropped 7; count of bases not matched to a gene: 6. CDR1 SGDLS and CDR2 YYNGEE come from the germline V gene. The CDR3 extends over 15 amino acids. DNA of the CDR3: TGTGCCAGCAGCGTAGTTTTAGCGGGGAAGAATGAGCAGTTCTTC. Translation: CASSVVLAGKNEQFF. Full variable domain (remainder filled in from reference TRBV9 and TRBJ2-1): DSGVTQTPKHLITATGQRVTLRCSPRSGDLSVYWYQQSLDQGLQFLIQYYNGEERAKGNILERFSAQQFPDLHSELNLSSLELGDSALYFCASSVVLAGKNEQFFGPGTRLTVL.

This clonotype has just a few counts. The CDR3 sequence: CASSPGGLTDTQYF. The DNA for the CDR3 is TGTGCCAGCAGTCCGGGGGGCCTCACAGATACGCAGTATTTT. The J gene is TRBJ2-3, the V gene TRBV12-3 or TRBV12-4; D may be TRBD2 (7 bases). The CDR3 totals 14 residues. V dropped 5 bases and J dropped 2 bases, with 11 bases sitting between them.

In its sample, this clonotype was seen a few times. This chain connects TRBV12-3 or TRBV12-4 to TRBJ2-7; D gene unclear. There are 14 residues in the CDR3. The ends were cut back, 5 bases at V and 7 bases at J, with 18 bases in the middle. CDR3 region: CASSTGTSGLEQYF. The CDR3 coding sequence is TGTGCCAGCAGTACGGGCACGTCCGGGTTGGAGCAGTACTTC.

There are many counts of this clonotype. V gene TRBV12-3 or TRBV12-4 combines with J gene TRBJ2-1, with D possibly being TRBD1 (6 bases). V lost 4 bases to trimming and J lost 7 bases, with 11 bases between them. The CDR3 is 13 amino acids. CDR3 amino acids: CASSYGGGNEQFF. The CDR3, as DNA: TGTGCCAGCAGTTATGGGGGCGGAAATGAGCAGTTCTTC.

This clonotype appeared once. V and J are TRBV11-2 and TRBJ2-1; 9 bases fit TRBD2. This CDR3 region has 19 residues. From germline, CDR1 is SGHAT and CDR2 FQNNGV. J gave up 9 bases and V 0 bases, and 18 bases lay outside the gene matches. The CDR3 spells CASSLDLLAQRGALGEQFF. The DNA of the CDR3 is TGTGCCAGCAGCTTAGATTTGCTGGCTCAGCGGGGGGCCTTGGGTGAGCAGTTCTTC.

This chain links TRBV11-3 with TRBJ2-1; 7 bases match TRBD2. The CDR3 is 12 amino acids. Germline assignment: CDR1 SGHNT and CDR2 YENEEA. V lost 5 bases, J lost 9 bases, and 4 bases stayed unmatched. The CDR3 here is CASSGRGGEQFF. CDR3 nucleotides: TGTGCCAGCAGCGGTCGCGGGGGTGAGCAGTTCTTC.

The J gene is TRBJ2-7, the V gene TRBV5-6, with 7 bases matching TRBD2. The J segment lost 5 bases and the V segment lost 4 bases, leaving 9 bases of the junction unmatched. In germline, CDR1 is SGHDT, CDR2 YYEEEE. The CDR3 spans 14 residues. CDR3 protein: CASSMVGGADEQYF. Written as DNA, the CDR3 is TGTGCCAGCAGCATGGTGGGAGGGGCAGACGAGCAGTACTTC.

This clonotype has just a few counts. The chain couples TRBV10-3 to TRBJ2-2; 8 nucleotides agree with TRBD1. Trimming at V came to 6 bases and at J to 1 base, leaving 4 bases not matched to a gene. CDR1 ENHRY and CDR2 SYGVKD come from the germline V gene. The length of the CDR3 is 15 residues. The CDR3 is CAIRSGTGNTGELFF. The CDR3 DNA reads TGTGCCATCAGATCCGGGACAGGGAACACCGGGGAGCTGTTTTTT.